Sequencing of this T cell receptor beta chain was carried out in a study of PD-1 blockade in classical Hodgkin lymphoma. Findings and limits, study-wide: There remain no defined causes for the repertoire differences, which possibly reflect disease activity or prior therapy. According to reports, newly diagnosed patients had lower baseline TCR diversity than healthy donors, and relapsed/refractory patients had lower baseline TCR diversity still.

A word on this clone: The antigen remains undetermined.

Clones were sequenced by immunoSEQ multiplex PCR, and TCRdb holds only the in-frame ones, with some missing. The profile shows about 21,000 clones, 68% of them singletons. The CDR3 is 15 residues long. Germline V gene data show CDR1 as WSHSY and CDR2 as SAAADI. J was trimmed by 2 bases and V by 2 bases; bases with no gene match: 3. All patients relapsed after autologous stem cell transplantation, and brentuximab vedotin exposure varied. Best response was recorded as complete response, partial response or progressive disease. This chain connects TRBV10-2 to TRBJ1-5; 7 bases line up with TRBD1. The clonotype originates from a human donor with classical Hodgkin lymphoma. The sequencing used peripheral blood mononuclear cells (PBMCs), collected at baseline. CDR3 coding DNA: TGCGCCAGCAGTGAGGCAGGGGGTGGCAATCAGCCCCAGCATTTT. It yields the protein CASSEAGGGNQPQHF.